The 30 T cell receptor beta chains below come from one sample, sequenced in a study of blood T cell repertoires in COVID-19. Only in-frame clones appear in the TCRdb table, and some are missing; sequencing was by immunoSEQ multiplex PCR. The data hold 300,000 or so clones, with 83% observed a single time. Source material: peripheral blood. The receptors originated from a woman aged 45-65 years with acute or convalescent COVID-19.

The CDR3 here is CASSDDVSTEAFF. DNA of the CDR3: TGTGCCAGCAGCGATGATGTGAGCACTGAAGCTTTCTTT. J is TRBJ1-1 and V is TRBV9, with no clear D. The CDR3 extends over 13 amino acids. The V end was cut by 3 bases, the J end by 4 bases, with 10 bases between. CDR1 and CDR2 (germline): SGDLS, YYNGEE.

The rearrangement uses TRBV2 and TRBJ1-5; possibly TRBD1 for D (5 bases). The CDR3 has 13 residues. V was trimmed by 7 bases and J by 8 bases, leaving 15 bases between them. Per the germline V gene, CDR1 is SNHLY and CDR2 is FYNNEI. In nucleotides, the CDR3 is TGTGCCAGCAATTGGGGGGGTGGTGAGCCCCAGCATTTT. Translated: CASNWGGGEPQHF. The whole variable domain, remainder taken from reference TRBV2 and TRBJ1-5, is EPEVTQTPSHQVTQMGQEVILRCVPISNHLYFYWYRQILGQKVEFLVSFYNNEISEKSEIFDDQFSVERPDGSNFTLKIRSTKLEDSAMYFCASNWGGGEPQHFGDGTRLSIL.

This sequence joins TRBV6-2 or TRBV6-3 and TRBJ1-1; D not resolved. CDR1 is MNHEY and CDR2 is SVGEGT in the germline V gene. This CDR3 spans 14 amino acids. Trimming removed 4 bases from V and 5 bases from J, with 14 bases in between. CDR3 residues: CASSFSAGNTEAFF. For the CDR3, the DNA is TGTGCCAGCAGTTTCTCGGCGGGGAATACTGAAGCTTTCTTT.

The CDR3 here is CASSLSGGTGQETQYF. The CDR3 nucleotides read TGCGCCAGCAGCTTGTCTGGCGGGACAGGCCAAGAGACCCAGTACTTC. The V and J genes are TRBV5-1 and TRBJ2-5; 8 bases are a match to TRBD1. The ends lost 1 base at V and 1 base at J; junction bases unmatched: 6. Looked up from germline, CDR1 is SGHRS and CDR2 is YFSETQ. CDR3 size: 16 residues.

This clone has a handful of counts. The V gene is TRBV2, the J gene TRBJ1-4, with 7 bases fitting TRBD1. V gave up 7 bases and J gave up 8 bases; unmatched junction bases: 4. The CDR3 contains 12 residues. Germline V gene sequence: CDR1 SNHLY, CDR2 FYNNEI. CDR3 residues: CASNRGEEKLFF. Here the CDR3 DNA reads TGTGCCAGCAACAGGGGAGAAGAAAAACTGTTTTTT.

The chain uses TRBV10-3 and TRBJ2-2, with TRBD1 as a possible D gene (8 bases). The CDR3 runs 14 residues. CDR1 is ENHRY, CDR2 SYGVKD, per germline. The V and J ends lost 8 bases and 3 bases respectively, with 13 bases between them. CDR3 sequence: CAIAGDRYTGELFF. As DNA, the CDR3 is TGTGCCATCGCGGGGGACAGGTACACCGGGGAGCTGTTTTTT.

The chain couples TRBV3-1 (or the pseudogene TRBV3-2) to TRBJ1-3; D perhaps matches TRBD1 (6 bases). V lost 5 bases, J lost 1 base, and 12 bases lay in between. The germline V gene has CDR1 LGHDT and CDR2 YNNKEL (reference sequence). The length of the CDR3 is 15 residues. CDR3 protein: CASSDRTASGNTIYF. CDR3 nucleotides: TGTGCCAGCAGCGACAGGACAGCTTCTGGAAACACCATATATTTT.

The V gene is TRBV15, the J gene TRBJ2-5, with TRBD2 matching over 7 bases. The J segment lost 2 bases and the V segment lost 1 base, leaving 4 bases of the junction unmatched. Germline values: CDR1 LNHNV, CDR2 YYDKDF (reference sequence). This CDR3 spans 15 amino acids. The CDR3 region is CATSRVTGGQETQYF. The CDR3 DNA reads TGTGCCACCAGCAGAGTTACGGGGGGACAAGAGACCCAGTACTTC.

The DNA of the CDR3 is TGCGCCAGCAGCGGAACTAGCGAGGGAGAGACCCAGTACTTC. It translates to CASSGTSEGETQYF. This chain links TRBV5-1 with TRBJ2-5; TRBD2 agrees at 7 bases. Trimming removed 4 bases from V and 4 bases from J; junction bases left unmatched: 7. Germline V gene sequence: CDR1 SGHRS, CDR2 YFSETQ. The CDR3 spans 14 residues.

This rearrangement joins TRBV9 to TRBJ1-1; no reliable D call. The germline V gene encodes CDR1 SGDLS and CDR2 YYNGEE. Between the trimmed V and J ends, which lost 2 bases and 0 bases, there was a span of 5 bases. This CDR3 has 13 residues. CDR3 protein: CASSVTLNTEAFF. The CDR3 nucleotides are TGTGCCAGCAGCGTGACTTTGAACACTGAAGCTTTCTTT.

The chain couples TRBV2 to TRBJ1-1, with 9 bases matching TRBD1. The germline V gene has CDR1 SNHLY and CDR2 FYNNEI. The length of the CDR3 is 15 residues. Trimming at V came to 5 bases and at J to 3 bases, leaving 7 bases not matched to a gene. CDR3 amino acids: CASSPPRTGDTEAFF. For the CDR3, the DNA is TGTGCCAGCAGTCCCCCCCGGACAGGGGACACTGAAGCTTTCTTT.

The chain carries TRBV11-2 and TRBJ2-3, with D hard to call. There are 15 residues in the CDR3. Trimming shortened V by 5 bases and J by 0 bases, and 12 bases separated the two germline ends. The V gene's germline CDR1 is SGHAT and CDR2 FQNNGV. The CDR3: CASSQAFSSTDTQYF. Here the CDR3 DNA reads TGTGCCAGCAGCCAAGCGTTCTCTAGCACAGATACGCAGTATTTT.

This clone was seen only once. The V gene is TRBV10-3, the J gene TRBJ2-1, with 8 bases aligning to TRBD2. The CDR3 has 15 amino acids. J was trimmed by 7 bases and V by 1 base; bases with no gene match: 6. The germline V gene encodes CDR1 ENHRY and CDR2 SYGVKD. CDR3 bases: TGTGCCATCAGTGAGTTCGGGGGGGCCGAAAATGAGCAGTTCTTC. Its protein is CAISEFGGAENEQFF.

Comments on this clone: This same CDR3 is encoded by further DNA sequences in the sample. The J gene is TRBJ1-4, the V gene TRBV6-6; D remains unclear. The CDR3 length is 12 residues. The V and J ends lost 8 bases and 5 bases respectively, with 9 bases between them. Germline lookup yields CDR1 MNHNY and CDR2 SVGAGI (reference sequence). Here the CDR3 reads CASSPGNEKLFF. The CDR3 DNA reads TGTGCCAGCTCCCCGGGGAATGAAAAACTGTTTTTT.

In its sample, this clone was seen once. This chain joins TRBV10-3 and TRBJ2-1, with 9 bases identical to TRBD2. V shed 8 bases, J shed 8 bases, and the junction held 7 bases outside the gene matches. Germline V gene sequence: CDR1 ENHRY, CDR2 SYGVKD. There are 13 residues in the CDR3. The chain's CDR3 is CAIRSGSRDEQFF. The CDR3 DNA follows: TGTGCCATCCGTAGCGGGAGTAGGGATGAGCAGTTCTTC.

The chain recombines TRBV30 with TRBJ2-1, with 15 positions matching TRBD2. Germline V lookup: CDR1 GTSNPN, CDR2 SVGIG (reference sequence). CDR3 length: 16 amino acids. The junction had 8 bases not matched to a gene; V was cut back by 2 bases and J by 9 bases. CDR3 DNA: TGTGCCTGGAGTCCGGGACTAGCGGGGGGTGGTGGTGAGCAGTTCTTC. Translating it yields CAWSPGLAGGGGEQFF.

The chain joins TRBV2 to TRBJ1-4; 9 nucleotides agree with TRBD1. CDR1 is SNHLY, CDR2 FYNNEI, per germline. After removal of 7 bases from V and 6 bases from J, the junction contained 3 bases not matched to a gene. CDR3 length: 13 residues. This CDR3 is CASIRDRDEKLFF. In DNA, the CDR3 is TGTGCCAGCATCCGGGACAGGGATGAAAAACTGTTTTTT.

As DNA, the CDR3 is TGTGCCAGCAGTGTCCAGGGGGCGCCTAATGAGCAGTTCTTC. It specifies CASSVQGAPNEQFF. The chain links TRBV27 to TRBJ2-1; 8 bases fit TRBD1. Germline values: CDR1 MNHEY, CDR2 SMNVEV (reference sequence). The CDR3 runs to 14 residues. V dropped 5 bases and J dropped 7; count of bases not matched to a gene: 7.

This clone has just one count. This sequence joins TRBV25-1 and TRBJ1-1; 7 bases align to TRBD1. The CDR3 runs to 11 residues. Germline V CDR1 and CDR2: MGHDK, SYGVNS. V shed 6 bases, J shed 5 bases, and the junction held 0 bases outside the gene matches. This CDR3 is CASRQGTEAFF. The CDR3 bases are TGTGCCAGCAGACAGGGGACTGAAGCTTTCTTT.

As regards this clone: Additional DNA sequences in this sample encode the identical CDR3. This chain joins TRBV7-2 and TRBJ1-1; TRBD1 agrees at 8 bases. J lost 4 bases, V lost 5 bases, and 3 bases had no gene match. Germline CDR1 and CDR2: SGHTA and FQGNSA. CDR3 length: 13 residues. This chain's CDR3 is CASSLTGGTEAFF. CDR3 nucleotide sequence: TGTGCCAGCAGCCTAACAGGGGGCACTGAAGCTTTCTTT.

The chain is built from TRBV2 and TRBJ1-4; TRBD1 matches 8 bases. CDR3 length equals 14 residues. V lost 1 base to trimming and J lost 5 bases; unmatched junction nucleotides: 0. The germline CDR1 and CDR2 sequences are SNHLY and FYNNEI. Here the CDR3 DNA reads TGTGCCAGCAGTGAAGGACAGGGGAATGAAAAACTGTTTTTT. It encodes CASSEGQGNEKLFF.

V gene TRBV2 combines with J gene TRBJ2-2; D might be TRBD1 (6 bases). Trimming pared 0 bases from V and 4 bases from J, leaving 12 bases between. Germline CDR1 SNHLY, CDR2 FYNNEI. This CDR3 has 16 residues. This CDR3 is CASSEALEGGTGELFF. Here the CDR3 DNA reads TGTGCCAGCAGTGAAGCGCTTGAAGGGGGCACCGGGGAGCTGTTTTTT.

This rearrangement joins TRBV7-2 to TRBJ2-5; TRBD2 matches 11 bases. Losses at the gene ends were 3 bases for V and 0 bases for J; bases not matched to a gene: 3. CDR1 SGHTA and CDR2 FQGNSA come from the germline V gene. This CDR3 contains 16 residues. CDR3 nucleotide sequence: TGTGCCAGCAGCTTGAGACTAGCGGGGAACCAAGAGACCCAGTACTTC. Protein product: CASSLRLAGNQETQYF.

The chain has TRBV7-2 and TRBJ2-7; D is possibly TRBD1 (5 bases). Germline lookup yields CDR1 SGHTA and CDR2 FQGNSA. V dropped 2 bases and J dropped 1 base, with 9 bases sitting between them. The CDR3 covers 14 residues. CDR3 protein: CASSLRRDSYEQYF. The DNA of the CDR3 is TGTGCCAGCAGCTTACGCAGGGATTCCTACGAGCAGTACTTC.

The chain couples TRBV19 to TRBJ1-1, with D maybe TRBD1 (5 bases). The CDR3 runs 13 residues. The germline CDR1 and CDR2 sequences are LNHDA and SQIVND (reference sequence). V gave up 6 bases and J gave up 2 bases, with 10 bases separating them. The CDR3 is CASRWGLNTEAFF. CDR3 nucleotides: TGTGCCAGTAGGTGGGGCTTAAACACTGAAGCTTTCTTT.

The CDR3 sequence: CATSDPGTGGGYGYTF. CDR3 nucleotide sequence: TGTGCCACCAGTGACCCCGGGACAGGGGGGGGCTATGGCTACACCTTC. The chain combines TRBV24-1 with TRBJ1-2; 11 nucleotides align to TRBD1. V was clipped by 4 bases and J by 4 bases; unmatched bases: 7. Germline V gives CDR1 KGHDR, CDR2 SFDVKD. CDR3 length: 16 residues.

In DNA, the CDR3 is TGTGCCAGCACAAAACAGGGATACATGAACACTGAAGCTTTCTTT. This gives the protein CASTKQGYMNTEAFF. The chain couples TRBV2 to TRBJ1-1; tentative D call: TRBD1 (6 bases). Germline V gene lookup returns CDR1 SNHLY and CDR2 FYNNEI. Between the trimmed V and J ends, which lost 7 bases and 0 bases, there was a span of 15 bases. The CDR3 covers 15 residues.

This clone showed up just a few times. V usage is TRBV7-2 and J usage is TRBJ2-1, with TRBD1 matching over 7 bases. This CDR3 is built from 15 residues. Germline values: CDR1 SGHTA, CDR2 FQGNSA. V shed 8 bases and J 3 bases; nucleotides not matched to a gene: 10. The CDR3 nucleotides are TGTGCCAGCCTCCCCGACAGGGCGGGCTACAATGAGCAGTTCTTC. Its translation is CASLPDRAGYNEQFF.

The chain carries TRBV4-3 and TRBJ1-1; 8 positions match TRBD1. V lost 3 bases to trimming and J lost 5 bases; unmatched junction nucleotides: 11. The CDR3 is made up of 16 amino acids. Per the germline V gene, CDR1 is LGHNA and CDR2 is YSLEER. In DNA form, the CDR3 reads TGCGCCAGCAGCCAGGCGCCGAGCAGGGGGCAAACTGAAGCTTTCTTT. This encodes CASSQAPSRGQTEAFF.

The chain has TRBV4-1 and TRBJ2-1; 14 nucleotides align to TRBD2. Germline V CDR1 and CDR2: MGHRA, YSYEKL. The CDR3 totals 17 residues. J gave up 9 bases and V 5 bases, and 12 bases lay outside the gene matches. CDR3 region: CASSAWGRLAGGSEQFF. The CDR3 DNA reads TGCGCCAGCAGCGCCTGGGGACGACTAGCGGGAGGGAGTGAGCAGTTCTTC.